This is a list of T cell receptor beta chains from one sample in a study of relationships among human T cell subsets. TCRdb processed the multiplex PCR reads anew with MiXCR; each CDR3 protein has one entry. The sample includes 7,000 to 8,500 distinct CDR3 sequences, roughly 68% of them seen just once. Sequencing input: naive and transitional (CD45RA+) T cells sorted from blood. The source is a man in his forties or fifties in good health. CDR3s include the opening cysteine and the closing phenylalanine or tryptophan. D genes are given only for firm matches. Rows may omit the clone size; those that give it use once, few, many or a size class.

11	-	TRBJ2-1	TRBV10-3	-	CAISHDNEQFF	TGTGCCATCAGCCATGATAATGAGCAGTTCTTC
15	-	TRBJ1-6	TRBV4-1	-	CASRDGPHTESPLHF	TGCGCCAGCAGAGATGGACCGCACACCGAATCACCCCTCCACTTT
13	few	TRBJ1-2	TRBV30	-	CAWSVRTDYGYTF	TGTGCCTGGAGTGTAAGGACGGACTATGGCTACACCTTC
14	few	TRBJ1-2	TRBV15	-	CATSRDMTVWGYTF	TGTGCCACCAGCAGAGATATGACAGTTTGGGGCTACACCTTC
15	-	TRBJ2-3	TRBV11-2	-	CASSLILRGTDTQYF	TGTGCCAGCAGCTTAATTTTAAGAGGCACAGATACGCAGTATTTT
15	-	TRBJ2-1	TRBV5-6	-	CASSLERRRDNEQFF	TGTGCCAGCAGCTTGGAAAGAAGGAGGGACAATGAGCAGTTCTTC
13	-	TRBJ2-7	TRBV11-2	-	CASSLGPSVEQYF	TGTGCCAGCAGCTTAGGACCGTCGGTCGAGCAGTACTTC
16	-	TRBJ2-3	TRBV11-2	TRBD2	CASSFPTSGSTDTQYF	TGTGCCAGCAGCTTTCCGACTAGCGGGAGCACAGATACGCAGTATTTT
15	-	TRBJ2-1	TRBV20-1	TRBD2	CSARSSGDSYNEQFF	TGCAGTGCTAGATCTAGCGGGGATTCCTACAATGAGCAGTTCTTC
15	-	TRBJ1-2	TRBV30	-	CAWFGGRTLLYGYTF	TGTGCCTGGTTTGGAGGACGGACCCTACTATATGGCTACACCTTC
15	few	TRBJ2-7	TRBV7-9	-	CASSLEVAVTYEQYF	TGTGCCAGCAGCTTAGAGGTAGCGGTGACCTACGAGCAGTACTTC
15	-	TRBJ1-1	TRBV4-2	TRBD1	CASSQGTGGDTEAFF	TGTGCCAGCAGCCAAGGGACAGGGGGCGACACTGAAGCTTTCTTT
13	-	TRBJ1-2	TRBV19	-	CASRPVGAYGYTF	TGTGCCAGTAGACCCGTGGGCGCCTATGGCTACACCTTC
15	-	TRBJ2-2	TRBV11-2	-	CASSFLTSGTGELFF	TGTGCCAGCAGCTTTTTAACATCCGGGACCGGGGAGCTGTTTTTT
16	-	TRBJ1-1	TRBV1	-	CTSSKGPRDRVTEAFF	TGCACCAGCAGCAAAGGCCCCCGGGACAGGGTCACTGAAGCTTTCTTT
12	large	TRBJ2-7	TRBV6-5	-	CASRGGTYEQYF	TGTGCCAGCAGAGGCGGAACCTACGAGCAGTACTTC
14	-	TRBJ2-3	TRBV7-9	-	CASSPPGGTDTQYF	TGTGCCAGCAGCCCCCCAGGGGGCACAGATACGCAGTATTTT
13	-	TRBJ1-5	TRBV5-8	-	CATDPGGNQPQHF	TGTGCCACCGACCCTGGGGGGAATCAGCCCCAGCATTTT
15	-	TRBJ2-3	TRBV28	-	CASSLPPGDTDTQYF	TGTGCCAGCAGTCTCCCTCCGGGGGACACAGATACGCAGTATTTT
16	-	TRBJ1-1	TRBV28	TRBD1	CASSLRRGTGSTEAFF	TGTGCCAGCAGTTTGCGCAGGGGGACCGGGAGCACTGAAGCTTTCTTT
14	-	TRBJ2-7	TRBV29-1	TRBD1	CSVGGQGAGYEQYF	TGCAGCGTTGGAGGACAGGGGGCAGGGTACGAGCAGTACTTC
16	-	TRBJ2-1	TRBV28	TRBD2	CASSSSGTSAYNEQFF	TGTGCCAGCAGTTCCTCCGGGACTAGCGCATACAATGAGCAGTTCTTC
14	-	TRBJ1-2	TRBV12-3/TRBV12-4	TRBD1	CASSLNNRGSGYTF	TGTGCCAGCAGTTTAAATAACAGGGGTAGTGGCTACACCTTC
13	-	TRBJ2-7	TRBV20-1	-	CSARWDSPYEQYF	TGCAGTGCTAGGTGGGACTCCCCCTACGAGCAGTACTTC
12	-	TRBJ2-2	TRBV6-6	-	CASSLGVGELFF	TGTGCCAGCAGTTTAGGGGTCGGGGAGCTGTTTTTT
13	-	TRBJ2-7	TRBV5-1	TRBD2	CASSLGTSGEQYF	TGCGCCAGCAGCCTTGGGACTAGCGGCGAGCAGTACTTC
12	-	TRBJ2-7	TRBV29-1	-	CSVGVRGGEQYF	TGCAGCGTTGGGGTTCGGGGAGGCGAGCAGTACTTC